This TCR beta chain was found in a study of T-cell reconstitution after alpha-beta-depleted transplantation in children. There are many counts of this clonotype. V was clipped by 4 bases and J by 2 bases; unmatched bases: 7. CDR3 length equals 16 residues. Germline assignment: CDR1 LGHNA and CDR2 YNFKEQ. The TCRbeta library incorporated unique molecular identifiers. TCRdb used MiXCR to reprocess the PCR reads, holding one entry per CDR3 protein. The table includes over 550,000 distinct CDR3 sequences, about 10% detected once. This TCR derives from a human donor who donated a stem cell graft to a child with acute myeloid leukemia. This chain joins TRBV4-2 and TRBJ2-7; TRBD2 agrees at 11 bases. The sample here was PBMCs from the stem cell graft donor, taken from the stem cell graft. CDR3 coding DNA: TGTGCCAGCAGCCCCTCGACTAGCGGGGTTCCCTACGAGCAGTACTTC. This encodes CASSPSTSGVPYEQYF.